The next 23 T cell receptor beta chains were all read from a single sample in a study of shared clonotypes between healthy human individuals. Profiling relied on immunoSEQ multiplex PCR, and the TCRdb table lists in-frame clones only, not all of them. This sample has over 800,000 clones; 85% to 95% occur once, and the top ten carry around 24%. CD8 cells regarded as naive lacked CD45RO, were positively chosen for CCR7, and omitted terminally differentiated effector memory CD45RA+ cells. The sequenced sample was naive CD8+ T cells sorted from blood. The receptors derive from a man aged 25-45 years in good health.

This chain uses TRBV6-1 with TRBJ2-7; 8 bases line up with TRBD2. CDR3 length: 14 amino acids. Germline V lookup: CDR1 MNHNS, CDR2 SASEGT. The junction had 8 bases not matched to a gene; V was cut back by 4 bases and J by 6 bases. CDR3 residues: CASSAGLAHLEQYF. The CDR3 nucleotides read TGTGCCAGCAGTGCCGGACTAGCCCATCTCGAGCAGTACTTC.

The V and J genes are TRBV7-2 and TRBJ1-1; D remains unclear. Germline lookup yields CDR1 SGHTA and CDR2 FQGNSA. The CDR3 totals 13 residues. V was shortened by 0 bases and J by 5 bases, with 7 bases between the two germline ends. The CDR3 here is CASSLAPGTEAFF. CDR3 DNA sequence: TGTGCCAGCAGCTTAGCTCCGGGGACTGAAGCTTTCTTT.

J is TRBJ2-7 and V is TRBV7-8, with 8 bases fitting TRBD2. CDR3 length: 14 residues. Losses at the gene ends were 2 bases for V and 3 bases for J; bases not matched to a gene: 3. Germline CDR1 and CDR2: SGHVS and FQNEAQ. The DNA for the CDR3 is TGTGCCAGCAGCTTACGACTAGCGCTCTACGAGCAGTACTTC. Protein product: CASSLRLALYEQYF.

The chain is built from TRBV29-1 and TRBJ2-5; the match to TRBD2 covers 11 bases. The trim removed 3 bases at V and 4 bases at J, leaving 7 bases unmatched. Germline assignment: CDR1 SQVTM and CDR2 ANQGSEA. The CDR3 runs 15 residues. The CDR3 nucleotides read TGCAGCGTTGAGCCCTCCGGACTAGCGGGAGAGACCCAGTACTTC. This codes for CSVEPSGLAGETQYF.

This chain connects TRBV4-1 to TRBJ2-7; perhaps D is TRBD1 or TRBD2 (5 bases each). Germline CDR1 MGHRA, CDR2 YSYEKL. CDR3 length: 12 amino acids. V was shortened by 0 bases and J by 11 bases, with 11 bases between the two germline ends. The CDR3 is CASSQDLGDKYF. The CDR3 nucleotides are TGCGCCAGCAGCCAAGATCTGGGGGATAAGTACTTC.

The chain is built from TRBV11-2 and TRBJ2-3; D gene ambiguous. The germline V gene has CDR1 SGHAT and CDR2 FQNNGV. Trimming removed 8 bases at V and 3 bases at J, with 6 bases between. This CDR3 region has 11 residues. CDR3 residues: CASEITDTQYF. CDR3 coding DNA: TGTGCCAGCGAGATAACAGATACGCAGTATTTT.

The J gene is TRBJ2-1, the V gene TRBV11-3; a weak D match, TRBD2 (6 bases). The CDR3 runs to 14 residues. Germline lookup yields CDR1 SGHNT and CDR2 YENEEA. Trimming left V 5 bases short and J 7 bases short, with 15 bases between. The CDR3 DNA reads as TGTGCCAGCAGCACCCGCGGGGAGAGGAATGAGCAGTTCTTC. It is translated as CASSTRGERNEQFF.

The chain carries TRBV30 and TRBJ2-7, with 7 nucleotides matching TRBD1. The V gene's germline CDR1 is GTSNPN and CDR2 SVGIG (reference sequence). Unmatched junction bases numbered 9, after V lost 2 bases and J lost 5 bases. This CDR3 contains 14 residues. The CDR3 nucleotides read TGTGCCTGGAGTCCGACAGGGAATGGGGACGAGCAGTACTTC. The encoded protein is CAWSPTGNGDEQYF.

J is TRBJ2-7 and V is TRBV5-6; D gene unclear. Between the trimmed V and J ends, which lost 4 bases and 3 bases, there was a span of 8 bases. The CDR3 contains 12 residues. Per germline, CDR1 SGHDT and CDR2 YYEEEE. CDR3 bases: TGTGCCAGCAGCCAAGGGAACTACGAGCAGTACTTC. Translated: CASSQGNYEQYF.

This chain uses TRBV29-1 with TRBJ2-2, with D uncertain. Trimming stripped 3 bases from V and 5 bases from J, with 4 bases between. The germline V gene has CDR1 SQVTM and CDR2 ANQGSEA. The CDR3 is 11 residues long. DNA of the CDR3: TGCAGCGTTGAGATTACCGGGGAGCTGTTTTTT. Translated, it gives CSVEITGELFF.

The V and J genes are TRBV7-9 and TRBJ2-1; no clear D gene. V was trimmed by 11 bases and J by 4 bases, leaving 15 bases between them. This CDR3 contains 13 residues. Germline CDR1 and CDR2: SEHNR and FQNEAQ (reference sequence). CDR3 in amino acids: CACPSTKYNEQFF. Here the CDR3 DNA reads TGTGCCTGCCCCTCTACTAAATACAATGAGCAGTTCTTC.

The sample holds one count of this clone. The chain has TRBV5-1 and TRBJ2-1, with D possibly matching TRBD2 (6 bases). This CDR3 is built from 15 residues. Germline V gene sequence: CDR1 SGHRS, CDR2 YFSETQ. V shed 4 bases and J shed 1 base, with 12 bases lying between them. Written as DNA, the CDR3 is TGCGCCAGCAGCGCCGCTAGCGCTTCCTACAATGAGCAGTTCTTC. This gives the protein CASSAASASYNEQFF.

The rearrangement uses TRBV19 and TRBJ1-3; tentative D call: TRBD1 (5 bases). Trimming stripped 7 bases from V and 0 bases from J, with 16 bases between. The V gene's germline CDR1 is LNHDA and CDR2 SQIVND (reference sequence). CDR3 length equals 16 residues. CDR3 protein: CASKDETAGSGNTIYF. Here the CDR3 DNA reads TGTGCCAGTAAAGACGAGACAGCAGGCTCTGGAAACACCATATATTTT.

This clone was detected once. The CDR3 loop reads CASSNGKPREQYF. Here the CDR3 DNA reads TGTGCCAGCAGCAACGGGAAGCCCCGCGAGCAGTACTTC. This sequence joins TRBV7-9 and TRBJ2-7, with TRBD2 as a possible D gene (5 bases). The CDR3 runs to 13 residues. Trimming stripped 5 bases from V and 6 bases from J, with 14 bases between. Per the germline V gene, CDR1 is SEHNR and CDR2 is FQNEAQ (reference sequence).

The V call is TRBV7-9, the J call TRBJ2-1, with TRBD2 matching 11 bases. This CDR3 is built from 15 residues. After removal of 6 bases from V and 6 bases from J, the junction contained 7 bases not matched to a gene. Germline-derived CDR1 and CDR2 are SEHNR and FQNEAQ (reference sequence). The CDR3 is CASSFLAGGGNEQFF. The CDR3 DNA sequence: TGTGCCAGCAGTTTTCTAGCGGGAGGCGGCAATGAGCAGTTCTTC. The complete variable domain, with remaining parts taken from reference TRBV7-9 and TRBJ2-1, reads DTGVSQNPRHKITKRGQNVTFRCDPISEHNRLYWYRQTLGQGPEFLTYFQNEAQLEKSRLLSDRFSAERPKGSFSTLEIQRTEQGDSAMYLCASSFLAGGGNEQFFGPGTRLTVL.

This chain links TRBV7-9 with TRBJ2-1; D unresolved. V lost 4 bases and J 7 bases, leaving 17 bases between the germline ends. Germline CDR1 is SEHNR and CDR2 is FQNEAQ (reference sequence). The CDR3 is 15 residues long. CDR3 DNA: TGTGCCAGCAGCTCGAGCGACGGTAGGACGAATGAGCAGTTCTTC. It translates to CASSSSDGRTNEQFF.

Regarding this clone: Additional DNA sequences in this sample encode the identical CDR3. The chain has TRBV7-2 and TRBJ2-7; 11 nucleotides agree with TRBD2. There are 15 residues in the CDR3. Trimming took 1 base from V and 3 from J; bases not matched to a gene: 2. Per the germline V gene, CDR1 is SGHTA and CDR2 is FQGNSA. CDR3 nucleotides: TGTGCCAGCAGCTTAGTAGCGGGAGGGAACTACGAGCAGTACTTC. Residues: CASSLVAGGNYEQYF.

The chain joins TRBV6-5 to TRBJ2-7, with 10 bases fitting TRBD2. The germline V gene has CDR1 MNHEY and CDR2 SVGAGI. The CDR3 sequence is 13 residues long. V was pared by 8 bases and J by 6 bases, with 7 bases of the junction left unmatched. CDR3 sequence reads: CASSPGLAFEQYF. DNA for the CDR3: TGTGCCAGCTCCCCGGGACTAGCGTTCGAGCAGTACTTC.

This chain joins TRBV5-1 and TRBJ1-1, with D hard to call. Germline assignment: CDR1 SGHRS and CDR2 YFSETQ. The CDR3 contains 15 residues. Trimming removed 2 bases from V and 1 base from J, with 12 bases in between. CDR3 protein: CASSLLPDRNTEAFF. The CDR3 bases are TGCGCCAGCAGCTTACTGCCGGACCGGAACACTGAAGCTTTCTTT.

CDR3 nucleotides: TGTGCCATCAGTGAGTCGATCCGTAGCGGGAGTACAAACACCGGGGAGCTGTTTTTT. Its translation: CAISESIRSGSTNTGELFF. This chain connects TRBV10-3 to TRBJ2-2; TRBD2 aligns across 9 bases. This CDR3 region has 19 residues. CDR1 and CDR2 from the germline V gene are ENHRY and SYGVKD. V lost 0 bases to trimming and J lost 2 bases; unmatched junction nucleotides: 10.

This sequence joins TRBV4-3 and TRBJ2-1; tentatively, D is TRBD1 or TRBD2 (5 bases each). CDR1 and CDR2 (germline): LGHNA, YSLEER. The V gene lost 0 bases and the J gene lost 6 bases, with 12 bases spanning the gap. The CDR3 is made up of 15 amino acids. The CDR3 loop reads CASSQDRTRGNEQFF. In DNA form, the CDR3 reads TGCGCCAGCAGCCAAGACAGGACACGGGGCAATGAGCAGTTCTTC.

This clone was seen a single time. The gene calls are TRBV27 and TRBJ2-3; 8 bases line up with TRBD2. CDR3 length: 16 amino acids. V lost 5 bases and J lost 2; bases outside the gene matches: 9. The germline V gene encodes CDR1 MNHEY and CDR2 SMNVEV (reference sequence). The CDR3 nucleotides are TGTGCCAGCAGTGCCGGGGGGGGCCCTCCCACAGATACGCAGTATTTT. Protein sequence: CASSAGGGPPTDTQYF.

The rearrangement links TRBV7-9 to TRBJ1-1; possible D gene TRBD1, 6 bases. This CDR3 region has 13 residues. Germline CDR1 reads SEHNR; CDR2 reads FQNEAQ (reference sequence). V was cut by 5 bases and J by 4 bases, with 11 bases left in between. The DNA for the CDR3 is TGTGCCAGCAGCAGCAAAGGGGGCACTGAAGCTTTCTTT. Its translation: CASSSKGGTEAFF.